These 17 T cell receptor beta chains share one sample of origin, sequenced in a study of regulatory T cells in long-lasting Graves disease. Time point of the sample: newly diagnosed GD, antithyroid drugs for less than 3 months. Isolated PBMC RNA provided the starting material for the TCR library. With iRepertoire HTBI primers and Arm-PCR of CDR3 regions, TCR beta libraries were built. From the multiplex PCR reads, TCRdb called clonotypes with MiXCR, one entry per CDR3 protein. Of 400,000 to 550,000 distinct CDR3 sequences in the sample, 16% were seen once. The same data also contributed to another study, on T cells in Graves' hyperthyroidism and ophthalmopathy.

This specimen was peripheral blood mononuclear cells (PBMCs), taken at new diagnosis, from a patient treated with antithyroid drugs. These receptors originate from a woman between 18 and 30 years old with Graves disease.

There are many counts of this clonotype. The rearrangement links TRBV28 to TRBJ2-5; D remains unclear. Germline V gene data show CDR1 as MDHEN and CDR2 as SYDVKM. The V and J ends lost 8 bases and 3 bases respectively, with 16 bases between them. CDR3 size: 14 residues. DNA for the CDR3: TGTGCCAGCGGATGGACGGTGGAAGAAGAGACCCAGTACTTC. This sequence encodes CASGWTVEEETQYF.

This clonotype was seen ten or more times. The gene calls are TRBV7-9 and TRBJ2-1; 7 nucleotides match TRBD2. Germline V gene lookup returns CDR1 SEHNR and CDR2 FQNEAQ (reference sequence). The CDR3 has 15 amino acids. Germline trimming cut 5 bases from V and 4 bases from J; bases unmatched to any gene: 8. CDR3 nucleotides: TGTGCCAGCAGCCGCGGGGACTACAATTACAATGAGCAGTTCTTC. Translated: CASSRGDYNYNEQFF.

This clonotype was recorded once. A read error may produce the germline difference seen at one junction end. This chain links TRBV20-1 with TRBJ2-3; 12 bases match TRBD2. Germline-derived CDR1 and CDR2 are DFQATT and SNEGSKA (reference sequence). CDR3 length: 17 residues. CDR3 in DNA: TGCAGTGCTAGGGAGGTCCCTAGCGGGAGGGGTAACAGATACGCAGTATTT. Translation: CSAREVPSGRGNRYAVF.

This clonotype was detected many times. The chain combines TRBV7-2 with TRBJ2-7; D remains unclear. The CDR3 loop spans 14 amino acids. Between the trimmed V and J ends, which lost 2 bases and 7 bases, there was a span of 15 bases. CDR1 is SGHTA and CDR2 is FQGNSA in the germline V gene. This CDR3 is CASSLHFEVLEQYF. In nucleotides, the CDR3 is TGTGCCAGCAGCTTACATTTCGAGGTTTTGGAGCAGTACTTC.

The table lists this clonotype with a count of one. The V gene is TRBV24-1, the J gene TRBJ1-1; TRBD1 matches 7 bases. The CDR3 has 11 residues. The junction had 2 bases not matched to a gene; V was cut back by 5 bases and J by 9 bases. Germline loops: CDR1 KGHDR, CDR2 SFDVKD. CDR3 sequence reads: CATSAQGKAFF. The CDR3 nucleotides are TGTGCCACCAGTGCACAGGGGAAAGCTTTCTTT.

V and J are TRBV5-1 and TRBJ2-1; 10 bases are shared with TRBD2. The CDR3 is 19 residues long. Trimming took 2 bases from V and 3 from J; bases not matched to a gene: 14. Germline-derived CDR1 and CDR2 are SGHRS and YFSETQ. The CDR3 bases are TGCGCCAGCAGCTTCCCACTAGCGGGACCCGATCAGAACTACAATGAGCAGTTCTTC. It yields the protein CASSFPLAGPDQNYNEQFF. Full variable domain (outside the CDR3, taken from reference TRBV5-1 and TRBJ2-1): KAGVTQTPRYLIKTRGQQVTLSCSPISGHRSVSWYQQTPGQGLQFLFEYFSETQRNKGNFPGRFSGRQFSNSRSEMNVSTLELGDSALYLCASSFPLAGPDQNYNEQFFGPGTRLTVL.

This clonotype was detected only a few times. The chain employs TRBV12-3 or TRBV12-4 and TRBJ1-5; 7 nucleotides match TRBD1. CDR3 length: 13 residues. V dropped 2 bases and J dropped 7; count of bases not matched to a gene: 2. The CDR3 region is CASSLRRGQPQHF. In nucleotides, the CDR3 is TGTGCCAGCAGTTTACGCAGGGGGCAGCCCCAGCATTTT.

The chain is built from TRBV12-3 or TRBV12-4 and TRBJ2-1; possibly TRBD2 for D (5 bases). V was pared by 8 bases and J by 6 bases, with 11 bases between. The CDR3 runs 12 residues. CDR3 bases: TGTGCCAGCGCCCGGAGGCGCAATGAGCAGTTCTTC. This translates into CASARRRNEQFF.

This clonotype was counted ten times or more. The gene calls are TRBV12-3 or TRBV12-4 and TRBJ2-7; D is perhaps TRBD2 (6 bases). The V end lost 8 bases, the J end lost 4 bases, and 21 bases lay between the germline ends. The CDR3 length is 15 residues. CDR3 in amino acids: CASSTLWGGFYEQYF. The CDR3 bases are TGTGCCAGCTCGACTCTGTGGGGAGGCTTTTACGAGCAGTACTTC.

V usage is TRBV5-1 and J usage is TRBJ2-2; 7 positions agree with TRBD2. The CDR3 length is 15 residues. Germline lookup yields CDR1 SGHRS and CDR2 YFSETQ. The V segment lost 5 bases and the J segment 1 base; nucleotides outside the gene matches: 5. CDR3: CASRKLAENTGELFF. For the CDR3, the DNA is TGCGCCAGCAGAAAGCTAGCGGAGAACACCGGGGAGCTGTTTTTT.

This clonotype was recorded at least ten times. The genes are TRBV20-1 and TRBJ2-1; TRBD2 matches 9 bases. The CDR3 loop spans 14 amino acids. The V gene end was trimmed by 6 bases and the J gene end by 0 bases; junction bases not matched to a gene: 3. Germline V lookup: CDR1 DFQATT, CDR2 SNEGSKA (reference sequence). As DNA, the CDR3 is TGCAGTGCCAAACTAGCGGGCTCCTACAATGAGCAGTTCTTC. Translated, it gives CSAKLAGSYNEQFF.

The chain recombines TRBV11-2 with TRBJ2-3; D is possibly TRBD2 (6 bases). This CDR3 region has 15 residues. V was cut by 5 bases and J by 1 base, with 13 bases left in between. In germline, CDR1 is SGHAT, CDR2 FQNNGV. DNA for the CDR3: TGTGCCAGCAGCGTCTCCCCTAGCGGCACAGATACGCAGTATTTT. Translated: CASSVSPSGTDTQYF.

This clonotype appeared many times. This chain uses TRBV30 with TRBJ2-7, with D possibly being TRBD1 or TRBD2 (6 bases each). Germline V lookup: CDR1 GTSNPN, CDR2 SVGIG (reference sequence). The CDR3 loop spans 13 amino acids. The germline V and J ends were trimmed by 4 bases and 2 bases, with 12 bases remaining between them. CDR3 protein: CAWMIGGTYEQYF. CDR3 coding DNA: TGTGCCTGGATGATAGGGGGGACCTACGAGCAGTACTTC.

The chain links TRBV28 to TRBJ1-6, with 7 bases lining up with TRBD1. CDR3 length: 14 residues. The V gene's germline CDR1 is MDHEN and CDR2 SYDVKM. With V trimmed by 8 bases and J by 3 bases, 4 bases remained unmatched. The chain's CDR3 is CASQGGYYNSPLHF. The CDR3 DNA sequence: TGTGCCAGCCAAGGGGGCTACTATAATTCACCCCTCCACTTT.

V and J are TRBV6-5 and TRBJ2-1, with 8 bases matching TRBD2. Per the germline V gene, CDR1 is MNHEY and CDR2 is SVGAGI. CDR3 length: 15 residues. V lost 3 bases and J lost 12; bases outside the gene matches: 13. CDR3 bases: TGTGCCAGCAGTTATAGTCGGGTAGCGGGAACGGGGCAGTTCTTC. Residues: CASSYSRVAGTGQFF.

This clonotype was seen at least ten times. V and J are TRBV7-9 and TRBJ2-3; D is unresolved. There are 16 residues in the CDR3. V was pared by 2 bases and J by 0 bases, with 12 bases between. Germline CDR1 reads SEHNR; CDR2 reads FQNEAQ (reference sequence). The CDR3 region has the DNA TGTGCCAGCAGCTTAAGTGGCGGTACTAGCACAGATACGCAGTATTTT. This codes for CASSLSGGTSTDTQYF. Combining the CDR3 with reference TRBV7-9 and TRBJ2-3 gives the whole variable domain DTGVSQNPRHKITKRGQNVTFRCDPISEHNRLYWYRQTLGQGPEFLTYFQNEAQLEKSRLLSDRFSAERPKGSFSTLEIQRTEQGDSAMYLCASSLSGGTSTDTQYFGPGTRLTVL.

The rearrangement joins TRBV5-5 to TRBJ2-1; TRBD1 might be the D (6 bases). The CDR3 is made up of 14 amino acids. Germline-derived CDR1 and CDR2 are SGHKS and YYEKEE (reference sequence). Trimming cost V 2 bases and J 5 bases, with 11 bases left between them. This chain's CDR3 is CASSLEDRHNEQFF. The DNA for the CDR3 is TGTGCCAGCAGCTTAGAGGACAGACACAATGAGCAGTTCTTC.